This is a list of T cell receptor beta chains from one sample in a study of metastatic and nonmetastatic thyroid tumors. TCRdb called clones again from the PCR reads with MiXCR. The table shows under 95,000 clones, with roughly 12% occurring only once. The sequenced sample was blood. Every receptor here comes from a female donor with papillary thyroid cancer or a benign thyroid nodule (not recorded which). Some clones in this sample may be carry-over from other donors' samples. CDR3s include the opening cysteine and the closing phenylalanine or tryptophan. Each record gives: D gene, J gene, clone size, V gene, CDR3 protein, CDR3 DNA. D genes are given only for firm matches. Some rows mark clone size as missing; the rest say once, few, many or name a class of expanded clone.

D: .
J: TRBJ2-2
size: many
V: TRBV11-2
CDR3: CASSFWGSSHTGELFF
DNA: TGTGCCAGCAGCTTCTGGGGTAGCAGCCACACCGGGGAGCTGTTTTTT

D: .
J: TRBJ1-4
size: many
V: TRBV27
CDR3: CASGGLNEKLFF
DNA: TGTGCCAGCGGGGGTCTTAATGAAAAACTGTTTTTT

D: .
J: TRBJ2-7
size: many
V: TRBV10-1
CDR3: CAGSELKGTVGYEQYF
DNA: TGCGCCGGCAGTGAGTTAAAGGGGACGGTAGGGTACGAGCAGTACTTC

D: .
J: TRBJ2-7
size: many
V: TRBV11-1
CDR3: CASSLGRGISYEQYF
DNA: TGTGCCAGCAGCTTAGGTCGCGGGATTTCCTACGAGCAGTACTTC

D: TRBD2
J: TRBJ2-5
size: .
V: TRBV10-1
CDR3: CASSAGVAGDQETQYF
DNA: TGCGCCAGCAGTGCCGGGGTAGCGGGGGATCAAGAGACCCAGTACTTC

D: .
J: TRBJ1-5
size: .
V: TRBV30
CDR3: CALSVCTPQPQHF
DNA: TGTGCCTTGAGTGTATGTACCCCCCAGCCCCAGCATTTT

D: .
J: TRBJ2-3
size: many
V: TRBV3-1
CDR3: CASSQGASADTQYF
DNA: TGTGCCAGCAGCCAGGGGGCTTCGGCAGATACGCAGTATTTT

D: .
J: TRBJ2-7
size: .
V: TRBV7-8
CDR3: CASSWGVTSYEQYF
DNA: TGTGCCAGCAGCTGGGGTGTTACCTCCTACGAGCAGTACTTC

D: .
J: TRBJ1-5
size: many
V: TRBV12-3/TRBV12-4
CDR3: CASRVGGDSAPQHF
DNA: TGTGCCAGCAGGGTGGGGGGGGACTCTGCGCCCCAGCATTTT

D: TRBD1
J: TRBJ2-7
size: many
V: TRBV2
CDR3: CASSRDSTSYEQYF
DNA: TGTGCCAGCAGTAGGGACAGCACCTCCTACGAGCAGTACTTC

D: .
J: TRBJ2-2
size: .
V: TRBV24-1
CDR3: CANSSGVLNTGELVF
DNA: TGTGCCAACAGTTCTGGGGTGTTGAACACCGGGGAGCTGGTTTTT

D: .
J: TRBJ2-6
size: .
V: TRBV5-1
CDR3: CASSGSTGANFLTF
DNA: TGCGCCAGCAGCGGGAGCACTGGGGCCAACTTCTTGACTTTC

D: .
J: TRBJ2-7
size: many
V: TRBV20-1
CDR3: CSARDLNRASYEQYF
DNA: TGCAGTGCTAGAGATTTAAACAGAGCATCCTACGAGCAGTACTTC

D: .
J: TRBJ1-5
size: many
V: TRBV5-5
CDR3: CASSLVTDQPQHF
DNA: TGTGCCAGCAGCTTGGTCACGGATCAGCCCCAGCATTTT

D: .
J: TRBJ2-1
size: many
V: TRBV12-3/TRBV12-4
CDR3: CASTSVARSYNEQFF
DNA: TGTGCCAGCACCTCGGTTGCCCGCTCCTACAATGAGCAGTTCTTC

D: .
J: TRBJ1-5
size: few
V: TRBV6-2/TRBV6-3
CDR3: CASTESAPINYQPQHF
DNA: TGTGCCAGCACCGAAAGTGCGCCCATAAATTATCAGCCCCAGCATTTT

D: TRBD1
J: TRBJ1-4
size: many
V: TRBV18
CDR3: CASSATGTENEKLFF
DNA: TGTGCCAGCTCTGCCACCGGGACAGAGAATGAAAAACTGTTTTTT

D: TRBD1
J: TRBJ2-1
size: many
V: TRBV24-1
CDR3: CATSGLGTDDNEQFF
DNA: TGTGCCACCAGTGGACTCGGGACAGACGACAATGAGCAGTTCTTC

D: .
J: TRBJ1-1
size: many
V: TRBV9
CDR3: CASSVKGMNTEAFF
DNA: TGTGCCAGCAGCGTTAAGGGGATGAACACTGAAGCTTTCTTT

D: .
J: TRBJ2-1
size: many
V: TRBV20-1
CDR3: CSARGGGVGFDEQFF
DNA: TGCAGTGCTAGAGGAGGAGGGGTTGGGTTCGATGAGCAGTTCTTC

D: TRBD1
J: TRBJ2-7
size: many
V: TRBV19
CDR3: CASSKQGAYEQYF
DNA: TGTGCCAGCTCAAAACAGGGGGCCTACGAGCAGTACTTC

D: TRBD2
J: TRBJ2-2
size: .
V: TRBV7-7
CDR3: CDSSLAGPKNTGELFF
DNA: TGTGATAGCAGCTTAGCGGGACCTAAGAACACCGGGGAGCTGTTTTTT

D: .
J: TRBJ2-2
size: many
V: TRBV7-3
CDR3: CASSLGPAGELFF
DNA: TGTGCCAGCAGCTTAGGCCCGGCCGGGGAGCTGTTTTTT

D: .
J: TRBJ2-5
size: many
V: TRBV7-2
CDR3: CASSLSQTQYF
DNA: TGTGCCAGCAGCTTAAGCCAGACCCAGTACTTC

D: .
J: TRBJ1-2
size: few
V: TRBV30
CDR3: CAWTPRAPTYGYTF
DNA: TGTGCCTGGACCCCTCGGGCGCCGACTTATGGCTACACCTTC

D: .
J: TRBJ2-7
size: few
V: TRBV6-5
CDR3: CASSYPSSLGLGSYEQYF
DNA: TGTGCCAGCAGTTACCCATCTTCGTTGGGGCTTGGGTCCTACGAGCAGTACTTC

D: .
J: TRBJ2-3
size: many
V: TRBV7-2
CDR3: CASSLVGGLTTDTQYF
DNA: TGTGCCAGCAGCTTAGTTGGGGGGCTGACCACAGATACGCAGTATTTT

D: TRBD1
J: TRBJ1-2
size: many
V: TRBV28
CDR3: CASSHPGQGNYGYTF
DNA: TGTGCCAGCAGTCACCCGGGACAGGGTAACTATGGCTACACCTTC

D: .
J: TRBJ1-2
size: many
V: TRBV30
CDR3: CAWILRGSNYGYTF
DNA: TGTGCCTGGATTCTGAGGGGTAGCAACTATGGCTACACCTTC

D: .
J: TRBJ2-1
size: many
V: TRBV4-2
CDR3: CASSPGDGPSSYNEQFF
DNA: TGTGCCAGCAGCCCCGGGGACGGCCCAAGCTCCTACAATGAGCAGTTCTTC

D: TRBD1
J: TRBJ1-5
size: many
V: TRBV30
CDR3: CAWSWGTGIDHSNQPQHF
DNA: TGTGCCTGGAGTTGGGGGACAGGCATCGACCATAGCAATCAGCCCCAGCATTTT

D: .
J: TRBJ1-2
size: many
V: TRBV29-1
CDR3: CSVEDRGTQDGYTF
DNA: TGCAGCGTTGAAGATAGGGGGACACAAGATGGCTACACCTTC

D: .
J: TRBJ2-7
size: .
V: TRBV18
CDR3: CASSGRDGEQYF
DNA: TGTGCCAGCTCAGGACGGGATGGCGAGCAGTACTTC

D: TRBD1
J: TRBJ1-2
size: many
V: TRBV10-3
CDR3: CAISGTGVGGYTF
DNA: TGTGCCATCAGTGGAACAGGGGTGGGTGGCTACACCTTC

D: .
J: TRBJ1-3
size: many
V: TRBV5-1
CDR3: CASSLGGRQGNTIYF
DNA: TGCGCCAGCAGCTTGGGGGGGCGCCAAGGAAACACCATATATTTT

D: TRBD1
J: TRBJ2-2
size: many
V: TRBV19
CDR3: CASSYTPGQGRFGELFF
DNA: TGTGCCAGTAGTTACACCCCGGGACAGGGGCGATTCGGGGAGCTGTTTTTT

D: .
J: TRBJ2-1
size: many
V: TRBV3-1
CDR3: CASSPSEYNEQFF
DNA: TGTGCCAGCAGCCCGTCGGAGTACAATGAGCAGTTCTTC

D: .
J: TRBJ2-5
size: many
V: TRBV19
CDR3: CASSPGLAQETQYF
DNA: TGTGCCAGTAGTCCAGGACTGGCCCAAGAGACCCAGTACTTC

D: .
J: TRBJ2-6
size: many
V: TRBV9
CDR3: CASRGSGANVLTF
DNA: TGTGCCAGCAGAGGGTCGGGGGCCAACGTCCTGACTTTC

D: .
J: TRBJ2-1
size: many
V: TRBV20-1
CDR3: CSARPPTGFKYNEQFF
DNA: TGCAGTGCTAGACCCCCCACAGGGTTCAAGTACAATGAGCAGTTCTTC

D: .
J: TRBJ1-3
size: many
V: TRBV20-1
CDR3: CSASRGASSGNTIYF
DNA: TGCAGTGCTAGTCGGGGGGCTTCGTCTGGAAACACCATATATTTT

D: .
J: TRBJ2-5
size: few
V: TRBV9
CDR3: CASSVGGYQETQYF
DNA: TGTGCCAGCAGCGTAGGGGGATACCAAGAGACCCAGTACTTC

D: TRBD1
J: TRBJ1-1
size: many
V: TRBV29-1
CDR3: CSVEETGGAQLFF
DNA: TGCAGCGTTGAAGAGACAGGGGGCGCGCAGCTTTTCTTT

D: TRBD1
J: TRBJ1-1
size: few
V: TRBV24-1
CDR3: CATSAGQAITEPFF
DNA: TGTGCCACCAGTGCGGGACAGGCCATCACTGAACCTTTCTTT

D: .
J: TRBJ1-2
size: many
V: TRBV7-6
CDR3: CASSLGPGEGNYGYTF
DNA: TGTGCCAGCAGCTTAGGCCCAGGGGAGGGTAACTATGGCTACACCTTC

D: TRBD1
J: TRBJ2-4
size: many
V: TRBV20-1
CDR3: CSATSGGERNIQYF
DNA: TGCAGTGCTACCTCAGGGGGCGAGAGGAACATTCAGTACTTC